The clone carrying this TCR beta chain is deemed medium-sized. The data derive from a study of blood T cell repertoires in COVID-19. Germline CDR1 is MDHEN and CDR2 is SYDVKM. The V and J ends lost 6 bases and 4 bases respectively, with 13 bases between them. This CDR3 has 14 amino acids. Assay used: immunoSEQ multiplex PCR; TCRdb lists only in-frame clones, some missing. The sample has more than 150,000 clones; roughly four fifths are singletons. This TCR derives from a woman aged 35 to 49 with acute or convalescent COVID-19. The chain combines TRBV28 with TRBJ1-5; D not resolved. The sequenced material came from peripheral blood. The DNA for the CDR3 is TGTGCCAGCAGCCCACCCGGGAGAAATCAGCCCCAGCATTTT. Residues: CASSPPGRNQPQHF. Looking up the rest from reference TRBV28 and TRBJ1-5 gives the full variable domain: DVKVTQSSRYLVKRTGEKVFLECVQDMDHENMFWYRQDPGLGLRLIYFSYDVKMKEKGDIPEGYSVSREKKERFSLILESASTNQTSMYLCASSPPGRNQPQHFGDGTRLSIL.